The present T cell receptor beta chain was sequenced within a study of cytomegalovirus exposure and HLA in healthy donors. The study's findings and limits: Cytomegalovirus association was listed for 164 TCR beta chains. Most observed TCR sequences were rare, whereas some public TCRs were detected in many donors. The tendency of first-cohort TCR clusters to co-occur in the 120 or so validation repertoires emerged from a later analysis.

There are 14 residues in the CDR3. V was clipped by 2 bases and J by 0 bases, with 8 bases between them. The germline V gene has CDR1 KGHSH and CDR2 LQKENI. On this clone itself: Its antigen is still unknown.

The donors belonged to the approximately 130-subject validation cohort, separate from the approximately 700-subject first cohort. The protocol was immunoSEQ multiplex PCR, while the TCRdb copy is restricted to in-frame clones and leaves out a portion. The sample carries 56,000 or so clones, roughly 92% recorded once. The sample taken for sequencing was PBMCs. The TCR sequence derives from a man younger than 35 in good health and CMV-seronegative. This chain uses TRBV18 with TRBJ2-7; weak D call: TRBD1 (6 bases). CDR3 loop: CASSPGTSSYEQYF. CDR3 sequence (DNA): TGTGCCAGCTCACCAGGGACATCCTCCTACGAGCAGTACTTC.